Presented here are 14 T cell receptor beta chains from one specimen sequenced in a study of vaccination and CD4 T cells after COVID-19. No antigen has been assigned to these receptors. As to time point: late sampling 161 to 241 days after vaccination in three convalescent patients. As to treatment: roughly ten-day PBMC culture with coronavirus spike peptide pools or control peptides (ViraFEST assay). The Oncomine TCR Beta short-read assay was applied to DNA of cultured CD4+ T cells. Via MiXCR, TCRdb re-called the PCR reads, giving one row per CDR3 protein. The profile shows tens of thousands of distinct CDR3 sequences, over 25% of them singletons. The specimen was CD4+ T cells from blood, cultured in vitro, collected about 7 months after SARS-CoV-2 vaccination. The receptors stem from a human donor who had recovered from COVID-19.

The CDR3 sequence is CSARGGVRRGRGYGYTF. The CDR3, as DNA: TGCAGTGCTAGAGGGGGGGTCCGGCGGGGGCGCGGCTATGGCTACACCTTC. The chain is built from TRBV20-1 and TRBJ1-2; D might be TRBD1 (6 bases). The CDR3 contains 17 residues. Trimming cost V 1 base and J 4 bases, with 22 bases left between them. Germline V CDR1 and CDR2: DFQATT, SNEGSKA (reference sequence).

The chain employs TRBV2 and TRBJ2-7; D unclear. Trimming shortened V by 6 bases and J by 0 bases, and 12 bases separated the two germline ends. Germline assignment: CDR1 SNHLY and CDR2 FYNNEI. There are 14 residues in the CDR3. The chain's CDR3 is CASRIDLSSYEQYF. CDR3 nucleotides: TGTGCCAGCAGGATTGACTTGTCCTCCTACGAGCAGTACTTC.

The V call is TRBV7-9, the J call TRBJ2-7; 9 bases map to TRBD1. From germline, CDR1 is SEHNR and CDR2 FQNEAQ (reference sequence). The CDR3 runs 13 residues. After removal of 5 bases from V and 3 bases from J, the junction contained 2 bases not matched to a gene. CDR3 sequence (DNA): TGTGCCAGCAGCGGGACAGGGAGCTACGAGCAGTACTTC. It encodes CASSGTGSYEQYF.

This clonotype has a handful of counts. The chain is built from TRBV2 and TRBJ2-5; D not certain. The CDR3 spans 13 residues. Germline CDR1 is SNHLY and CDR2 is FYNNEI. Trimming left V 7 bases short and J 5 bases short, with 14 bases between. CDR3 DNA: TGTGCCAGCAAACGTGGTATGGTGGAGACCCAGTACTTC. Translation gives CASKRGMVETQYF.

The genes are TRBV20-1 and TRBJ1-2; maybe TRBD1 (6 bases). The CDR3 is made up of 13 amino acids. V gave up 5 bases and J gave up 4 bases, with 14 bases separating them. CDR1 is DFQATT, CDR2 SNEGSKA, per germline (reference sequence). The CDR3 region has the DNA TGCAGTGCTCGGGACATCACCAGCTATGGCTACACCTTC. As protein: CSARDITSYGYTF.

Only a few counts were recorded for this clonotype. The chain combines TRBV7-9 with TRBJ2-7; TRBD1 aligns across 10 bases. V dropped 3 bases and J dropped 2; count of bases not matched to a gene: 16. Germline values: CDR1 SEHNR, CDR2 FQNEAQ (reference sequence). The CDR3 extends over 19 amino acids. CDR3 coding DNA: TGTGCCAGCAGCTTGGGGTTAGAAGGGACAGGGGATTGGCCCTACGAGCAGTACTTC. Amino acids: CASSLGLEGTGDWPYEQYF.

The genes are TRBV2 and TRBJ2-7; D not certain. V was clipped by 4 bases and J by 2 bases, with 12 bases between them. The CDR3 has 14 residues. Germline V lookup: CDR1 SNHLY, CDR2 FYNNEI. CDR3 in DNA: TGTGCCAGCAGTGTAGGCAGGTCTACCTACGAGCAGTACTTC. This sequence encodes CASSVGRSTYEQYF.

This clonotype was picked up a small number of times. J is TRBJ1-5 and V is TRBV20-1; a possible D gene is TRBD1 (5 bases). V was shortened by 5 bases and J by 2 bases, with 16 bases between the two germline ends. This CDR3 is 15 amino acids long. Germline V CDR1 and CDR2: DFQATT, SNEGSKA (reference sequence). The CDR3 protein is CSAVIFGGGNQPQHF. In DNA form, the CDR3 reads TGCAGTGCTGTCATTTTCGGGGGGGGCAATCAGCCCCAGCATTTT.

This clonotype qualifies as medium-sized (0.01 to 0.1%). A read error may produce the germline difference seen at one junction end. This sequence joins TRBV7-3 and TRBJ1-1; D gene ambiguous. The CDR3 contains 13 residues. Per the germline V gene, CDR1 is SGHTA and CDR2 is FQGTGA. In nucleotides, the CDR3 is TGTGCCAGCAGCATAACTTCGGGTACGACAGCTTTCTTT. It translates to CASSITSGTTAFF.

The V and J genes are TRBV18 and TRBJ2-7; 13 bases map to TRBD2. Trimming took 3 bases from V and 6 from J; bases not matched to a gene: 5. Germline CDR1 is KGHSH and CDR2 is LQKENI. This CDR3 contains 15 residues. The DNA of the CDR3 is TGTGCCAGCTCACCGGGACTAGCGGGAACCGCCGAGCAGTACTTC. Protein product: CASSPGLAGTAEQYF.

The table lists this clonotype with a few counts. V usage is TRBV6-1 and J usage is TRBJ2-7; the D is unclear. V dropped 0 bases and J dropped 2 bases, with 11 bases sitting between them. This CDR3 has 15 amino acids. Looked up from germline, CDR1 is MNHNS and CDR2 is SASEGT. The CDR3 protein is CASSEAPALPYEQYF. CDR3 DNA sequence: TGTGCCAGCAGTGAAGCGCCGGCCCTTCCCTACGAGCAGTACTTC.

The rearrangement joins TRBV6-2 or TRBV6-3 to TRBJ2-1; 7 bases are shared with TRBD1. The V and J ends lost 2 bases and 0 bases, in that order; junction bases with no gene match: 7. Germline V gives CDR1 MNHEY, CDR2 SVGEGT. The CDR3 totals 17 residues. The CDR3 is CASSYAYRGSSYNEQFF. The CDR3 bases are TGTGCCAGCAGTTACGCCTACAGGGGAAGCTCCTACAATGAGCAGTTCTTC.

This clonotype showed up just a few times. The chain carries TRBV27 and TRBJ2-2, with D hard to call. V gave up 6 bases and J gave up 1 base, with 9 bases separating them. Germline CDR1 is MNHEY and CDR2 is SMNVEV (reference sequence). CDR3 size: 14 residues. The CDR3, as DNA: TGTGCCAGCAGATTTTCTAGGAACACCGGGGAGCTGTTTTTT. It yields the protein CASRFSRNTGELFF.

This clonotype has only a few counts. The CDR3 nucleotides are TGTGCCAGCAGCTTGCGTCCGGGAGCGGACGAGCAGTACTTC. Protein: CASSLRPGADEQYF. The rearrangement joins TRBV7-2 to TRBJ2-7, with D perhaps matching TRBD2 (6 bases). V was trimmed by 3 bases and J by 5 bases, leaving 14 bases between them. Per the germline V gene, CDR1 is SGHTA and CDR2 is FQGNSA. The length of the CDR3 is 14 residues.